A single sample is the source of the 11 T cell receptor beta chains below, sequenced in a study of OX40 agonist ivuxolimab in advanced cancers. TCRdb keeps only in-frame clones here, not all; method: immunoSEQ multiplex PCR. This table holds some 64,000 clones, about 87% found once. Sequenced here: CD4+ or CD8+ T cells sorted from blood, sampled in a trial of the OX40 agonist ivuxolimab. The receptors shown here come from an adult with an advanced solid tumor such as melanoma, head and neck, liver or kidney cancer.

The CDR3 sequence: CASSPQALAKNIQYF. The CDR3 bases are TGCGCCAGCAGCCCCCAGGCCCTAGCCAAAAACATTCAGTACTTC. The rearrangement uses TRBV4-1 and TRBJ2-4; D not certain. The CDR3 sequence is 15 residues long. Germline V gives CDR1 MGHRA, CDR2 YSYEKL. Trimming shortened V by 4 bases and J by 0 bases, and 10 bases separated the two germline ends.

The chain uses TRBV11-2 and TRBJ2-7; TRBD2 agrees at 13 bases. J lost 4 bases, V lost 0 bases, and 9 bases had no gene match. Germline assignment: CDR1 SGHAT and CDR2 FQNNGV. There are 18 residues in the CDR3. CDR3 nucleotide sequence: TGTGCCAGCAGCTTAGATCTCGGACTAGCGGGAGTTGTTTACGAGCAGTACTTC. It translates to CASSLDLGLAGVVYEQYF. The full variable domain, in which reference TRBV11-2 and TRBJ2-7 provide the parts outside the CDR3, is EAGVAQSPRYKIIEKRQSVAFWCNPISGHATLYWYQQILGQGPKLLIQFQNNGVVDDSQLPKDRFSAERLKGVDSTLKIQPAKLEDSAVYLCASSLDLGLAGVVYEQYFGPGTRLTVT.

This clone has a single count. The chain combines TRBV18 with TRBJ2-7, with a weak D call TRBD1 (5 bases). With 0 bases removed from V and 5 bases from J, the gap between germline ends came to 17 bases. CDR3 length: 16 amino acids. Germline V lookup: CDR1 KGHSH, CDR2 LQKENI. The CDR3: CASSPPDGHPRNEQYF. CDR3 DNA: TGTGCCAGCTCACCACCGGACGGACACCCAAGGAACGAGCAGTACTTC.

The chain links TRBV6-6 to TRBJ2-1; TRBD1 aligns across 8 bases. J gave up 4 bases and V 4 bases, and 3 bases lay outside the gene matches. Germline V lookup: CDR1 MNHNY, CDR2 SVGAGI (reference sequence). This CDR3 is built from 14 residues. The CDR3 nucleotides read TGTGCCAGCAGTTTGCGGGACAGGTACAATGAGCAGTTCTTC. This sequence encodes CASSLRDRYNEQFF.

V and J are TRBV5-5 and TRBJ2-1; tentative D call: TRBD2 (5 bases). V dropped 3 bases and J dropped 7 bases, with 17 bases sitting between them. The CDR3 has 15 residues. Germline values: CDR1 SGHKS, CDR2 YYEKEE (reference sequence). The CDR3 sequence: CASSSPERARNEQFF. The CDR3 nucleotides are TGTGCCAGCAGCTCCCCGGAGAGGGCGAGGAATGAGCAGTTCTTC.

This chain links TRBV5-1 with TRBJ2-5; 8 nucleotides agree with TRBD2. Germline CDR1 and CDR2: SGHRS and YFSETQ. V was clipped by 4 bases and J by 6 bases; unmatched bases: 8. This CDR3 has 14 residues. CDR3 sequence reads: CASSPGGGRQTQYF. For the CDR3, the DNA is TGCGCCAGCAGCCCGGGAGGGGGAAGACAGACCCAGTACTTC.

The chain has TRBV2 and TRBJ2-1; D possibly corresponds to TRBD2 (5 bases). The CDR3 sequence is 15 residues long. The germline V gene has CDR1 SNHLY and CDR2 FYNNEI. Trimming shortened V by 3 bases and J by 8 bases, and 17 bases separated the two germline ends. DNA of the CDR3: TGTGCCAGCAGTGATAGAAGCGGCTCGTTGGATGAGCAGTTCTTC. Amino acid sequence: CASSDRSGSLDEQFF.

This chain connects TRBV19 to TRBJ2-5; 7 bases map to TRBD1. The CDR3 length is 14 residues. Looked up from germline, CDR1 is LNHDA and CDR2 is SQIVND (reference sequence). After removal of 0 bases from V and 5 bases from J, the junction contained 3 bases not matched to a gene. For the CDR3, the DNA is TGTGCCAGTAGTATAGACAGGGGGATCGAGACCCAGTACTTC. This translates into CASSIDRGIETQYF.

The rearrangement links TRBV5-1 to TRBJ2-5; a weak D match, TRBD2 (5 bases). CDR1 is SGHRS, CDR2 YFSETQ, per germline. The CDR3 totals 15 residues. V lost 1 base, J lost 0 bases, and 10 bases lay in between. Here the CDR3 DNA reads TGCGCCAGCAGCTTGTCACCGGGAAACCAAGAGACCCAGTACTTC. It yields the protein CASSLSPGNQETQYF.

V usage is TRBV9 and J usage is TRBJ2-2, with D perhaps matching TRBD1 (6 bases). The V gene lost 4 bases and the J gene lost 6 bases, with 13 bases spanning the gap. There are 14 residues in the CDR3. The germline V gene has CDR1 SGDLS and CDR2 YYNGEE. Here the CDR3 reads CASSSDSRAGELFF. The CDR3 DNA is TGTGCCAGCAGCTCGGACAGTAGGGCCGGGGAGCTGTTTTTT. Full variable domain (remainder filled in from reference TRBV9 and TRBJ2-2): DSGVTQTPKHLITATGQRVTLRCSPRSGDLSVYWYQQSLDQGLQFLIQYYNGEERAKGNILERFSAQQFPDLHSELNLSSLELGDSALYFCASSSDSRAGELFFGEGSRLTVL.

CDR3 residues: CASSFLGRDAEAFF. In DNA, the CDR3 is TGTGCCAGCAGTTTCCTAGGACGGGACGCTGAAGCTTTCTTT. V gene TRBV28 combines with J gene TRBJ1-1, with D possibly matching TRBD1 (5 bases). The CDR3 consists of 14 residues. Germline CDR1 is MDHEN and CDR2 is SYDVKM. Trimming left V 3 bases short and J 6 bases short, with 14 bases between.